The clone carrying this T cell receptor beta chain was detected only a few times. This entry belongs to a study of CD8 T cells in Susac syndrome. RNA, at about 0.45 to 1 ug, was reverse transcribed with random hexamers. Multiplex immunoSEQ PCR targeted 54 Vbeta and 13 Jbeta TCR beta segments. In TCRdb, the immunoSEQ multiplex PCR reads were re-called with MiXCR into one record per CDR3 protein. The sample records a few hundred thousand distinct CDR3 sequences, roughly 85% being singletons. Sequencing of TCR beta was undertaken in CD8+ and CD4+ T cells derived from blood. Patients with stable or active relapsing-remitting disease, all of them treatment-naive, made up the multiple sclerosis controls. Specimen: CD8+ T cells from PBMCs. The TCR was taken from a human donor with multiple sclerosis.

CDR3 DNA: TGTGCCAGCAGCTACCCGGGGGGAGAGACCCAGTACTTC. Translation gives CASSYPGGETQYF. V gene TRBV11-2 combines with J gene TRBJ2-5; TRBD2 matches 7 bases. The trim removed 4 bases at V and 4 bases at J, leaving 3 bases unmatched. Germline values: CDR1 SGHAT, CDR2 FQNNGV. The CDR3 length is 13 residues.